The clone carrying this T cell receptor beta chain was detected many times. Its cognate antigen is unknown. This sample was taken from a study of breast tumors, draining lymph nodes, adjacent tissues. CDR1 and CDR2 (germline): SGHRS, YFSETQ. With 6 bases removed from V and 7 bases from J, the gap between germline ends came to 7 bases. The CDR3 totals 11 residues. Samples came from axillary lymph nodes draining the breast cancer. Study-wide points: Data fit most tumor T cells coming from lymph node, expanding in tumor. The lymph node origin of tumor T cells was framed as consistent with a hypothesis, not demonstrated. Tumor and nontumor repertoires were significantly more similar in luminal-like than in basal-like breast cancer. Tumors had less TCR diversity than lymph nodes, more than nontumor tissue.

One entry per CDR3 protein results from TCRdb running MiXCR on the multiplex PCR reads. The sample lists over 250,000 distinct CDR3 sequences, around 31% occurring once. The sample taken for sequencing was axillary lymph node tissue. This sequence was found in a female donor with breast cancer. Some clones in this sample may be carry-over from other donors' samples. The chain combines TRBV5-1 with TRBJ2-2, with unresolved D. The CDR3 DNA reads as TGCGCCAGCACCTTAATCGGGGAGCTGTTTTTT. Translation gives CASTLIGELFF. Full variable domain (outside the CDR3, taken from reference TRBV5-1 and TRBJ2-2): KAGVTQTPRYLIKTRGQQVTLSCSPISGHRSVSWYQQTPGQGLQFLFEYFSETQRNKGNFPGRFSGRQFSNSRSEMNVSTLELGDSALYLCASTLIGELFFGEGSRLTVL.